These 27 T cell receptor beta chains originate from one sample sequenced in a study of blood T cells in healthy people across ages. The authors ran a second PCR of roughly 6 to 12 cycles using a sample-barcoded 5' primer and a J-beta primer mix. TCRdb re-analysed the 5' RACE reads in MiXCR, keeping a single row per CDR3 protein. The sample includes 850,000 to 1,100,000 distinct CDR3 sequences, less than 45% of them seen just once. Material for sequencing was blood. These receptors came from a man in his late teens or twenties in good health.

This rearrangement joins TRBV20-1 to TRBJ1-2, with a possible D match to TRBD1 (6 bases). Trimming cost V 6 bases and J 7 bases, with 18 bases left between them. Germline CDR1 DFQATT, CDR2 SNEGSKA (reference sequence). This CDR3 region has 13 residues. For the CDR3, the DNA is TGCAGTGCGAGGGCCCCCACAGGGACTGGCTACACCTTC. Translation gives CSARAPTGTGYTF.

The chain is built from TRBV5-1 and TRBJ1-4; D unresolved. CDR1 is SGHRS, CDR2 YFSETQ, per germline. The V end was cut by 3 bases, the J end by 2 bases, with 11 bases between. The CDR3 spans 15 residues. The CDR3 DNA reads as TGCGCCAGCAGCTCAGTCGGAGGGACTAATGAAAAACTGTTTTTT. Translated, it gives CASSSVGGTNEKLFF.

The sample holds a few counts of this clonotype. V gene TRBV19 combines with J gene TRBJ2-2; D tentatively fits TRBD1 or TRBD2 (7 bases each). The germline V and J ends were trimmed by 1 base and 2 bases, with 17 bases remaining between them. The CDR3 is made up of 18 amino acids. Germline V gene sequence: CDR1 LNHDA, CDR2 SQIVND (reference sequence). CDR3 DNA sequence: TGTGCCAGTAGTATAGTGTGGGGGGGACAGAGAAACACCGGGGAGCTGTTTTTT. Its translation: CASSIVWGGQRNTGELFF.

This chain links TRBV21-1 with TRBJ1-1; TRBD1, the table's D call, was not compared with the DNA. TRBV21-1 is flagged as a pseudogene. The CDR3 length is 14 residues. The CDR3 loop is CASKPGQGFTEAFF. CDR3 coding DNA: TGTGCCAGCAAGCCGGGACAGGGGTTCACTGAAGCTTTCTTT.

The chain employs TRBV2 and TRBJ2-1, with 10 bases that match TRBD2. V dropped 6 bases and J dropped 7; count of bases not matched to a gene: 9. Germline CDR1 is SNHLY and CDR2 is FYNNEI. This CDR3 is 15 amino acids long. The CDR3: CASRRTSGIQNEQFF. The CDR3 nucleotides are TGTGCCAGCAGGAGGACTAGCGGAATACAAAATGAGCAGTTCTTC.

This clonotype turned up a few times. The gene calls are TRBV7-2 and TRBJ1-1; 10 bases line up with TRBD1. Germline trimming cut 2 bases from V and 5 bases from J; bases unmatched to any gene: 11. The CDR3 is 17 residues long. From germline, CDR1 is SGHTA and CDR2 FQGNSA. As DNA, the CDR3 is TGTGCCAGCAGCTTATGGGGGACAGGGGCCGACAGGACTGAAGCTTTCTTT. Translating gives CASSLWGTGADRTEAFF.

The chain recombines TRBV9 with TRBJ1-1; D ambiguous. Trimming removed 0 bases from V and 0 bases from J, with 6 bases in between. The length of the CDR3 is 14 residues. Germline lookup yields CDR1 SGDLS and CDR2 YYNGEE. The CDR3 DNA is TGTGCCAGCAGCGTAGGATGGGTGAACACTGAAGCTTTCTTT. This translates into CASSVGWVNTEAFF.

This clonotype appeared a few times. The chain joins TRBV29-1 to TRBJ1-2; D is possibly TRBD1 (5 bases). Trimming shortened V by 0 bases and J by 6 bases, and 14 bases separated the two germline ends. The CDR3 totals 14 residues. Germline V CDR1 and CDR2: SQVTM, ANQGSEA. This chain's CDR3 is CSVEDPVREDGYTF. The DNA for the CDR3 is TGCAGCGTTGAAGATCCTGTCAGGGAGGATGGCTACACCTTC.

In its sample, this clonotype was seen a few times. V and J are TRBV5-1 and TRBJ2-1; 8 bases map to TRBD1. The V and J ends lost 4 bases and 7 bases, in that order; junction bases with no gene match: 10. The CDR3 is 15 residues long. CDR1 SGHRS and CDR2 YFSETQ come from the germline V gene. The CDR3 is CASSDRTGIRNEQFF. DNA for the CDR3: TGCGCCAGCAGCGATAGGACAGGGATAAGGAATGAGCAGTTCTTC.

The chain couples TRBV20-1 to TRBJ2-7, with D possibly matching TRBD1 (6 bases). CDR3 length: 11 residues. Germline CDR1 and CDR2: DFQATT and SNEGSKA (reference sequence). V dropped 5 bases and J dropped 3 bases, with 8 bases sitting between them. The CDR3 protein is CSASTGYEQYF. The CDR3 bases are TGCAGTGCTTCGACAGGCTACGAGCAGTACTTC.

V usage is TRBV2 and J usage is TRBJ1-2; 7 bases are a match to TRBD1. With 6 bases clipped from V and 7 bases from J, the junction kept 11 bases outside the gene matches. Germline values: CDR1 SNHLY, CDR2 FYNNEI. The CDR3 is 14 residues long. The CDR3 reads CASSTSTGTSGYTF. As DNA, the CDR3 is TGTGCCAGCAGCACCTCGACAGGGACGAGTGGCTACACCTTC.

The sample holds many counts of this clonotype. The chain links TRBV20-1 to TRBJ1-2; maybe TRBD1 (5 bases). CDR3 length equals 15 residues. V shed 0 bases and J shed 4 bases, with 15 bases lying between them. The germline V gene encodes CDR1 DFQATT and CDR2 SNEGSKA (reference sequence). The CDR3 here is CSAREGQGLIYGYTF. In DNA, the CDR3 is TGCAGTGCTAGAGAGGGGCAGGGACTTATCTATGGCTACACCTTC.

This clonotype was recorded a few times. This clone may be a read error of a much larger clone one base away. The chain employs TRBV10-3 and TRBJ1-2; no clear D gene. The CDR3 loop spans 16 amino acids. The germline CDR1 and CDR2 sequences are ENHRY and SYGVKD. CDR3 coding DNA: TGTGCCACAAGAGAAGTTGCGACCGAGTCTAACTATGACTACACCTTC. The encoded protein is CATREVATESNYDYTF.

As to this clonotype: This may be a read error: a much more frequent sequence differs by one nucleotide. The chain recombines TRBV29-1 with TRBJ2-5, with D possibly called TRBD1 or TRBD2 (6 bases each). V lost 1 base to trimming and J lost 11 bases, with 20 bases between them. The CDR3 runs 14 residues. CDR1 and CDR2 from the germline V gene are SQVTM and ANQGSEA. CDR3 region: CSVEGRGLRNEQYF. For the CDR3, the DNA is TGCAGCGTTGAAGGGAGGGGGTTAAGGAATGAGCAGTACTTC.

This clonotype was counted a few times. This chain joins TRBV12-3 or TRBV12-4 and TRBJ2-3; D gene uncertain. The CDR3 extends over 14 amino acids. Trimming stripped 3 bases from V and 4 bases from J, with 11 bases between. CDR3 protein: CASSFGSTADTQYF. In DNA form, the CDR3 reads TGTGCCAGCAGTTTTGGCTCTACTGCAGATACGCAGTATTTT.

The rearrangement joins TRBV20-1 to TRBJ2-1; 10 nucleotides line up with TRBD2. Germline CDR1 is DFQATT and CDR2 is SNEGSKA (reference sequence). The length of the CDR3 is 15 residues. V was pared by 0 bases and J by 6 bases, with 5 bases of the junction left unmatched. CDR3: CSARDRTSGTNEQFF. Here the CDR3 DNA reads TGCAGTGCTAGAGATCGCACTAGCGGGACCAATGAGCAGTTCTTC.

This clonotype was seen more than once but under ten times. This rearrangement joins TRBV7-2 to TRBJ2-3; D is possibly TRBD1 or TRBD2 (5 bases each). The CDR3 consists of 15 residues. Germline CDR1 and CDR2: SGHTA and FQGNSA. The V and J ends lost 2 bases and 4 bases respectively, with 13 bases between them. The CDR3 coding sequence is TGTGCCAGCAGCTTACAATCGGGGCTGGCAGATACGCAGTATTTT. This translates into CASSLQSGLADTQYF.

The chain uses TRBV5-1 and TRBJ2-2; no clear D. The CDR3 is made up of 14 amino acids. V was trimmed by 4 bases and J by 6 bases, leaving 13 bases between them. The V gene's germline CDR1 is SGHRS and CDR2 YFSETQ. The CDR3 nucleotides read TGCGCCAGCAGCGAAGACGCCAACGCCGGGGAGCTGTTTTTT. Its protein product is CASSEDANAGELFF.

DNA for the CDR3: TGTGCCAGCAGCCGGACCCACCTAACCTTAAGCTCCTATAATTCACCCCTCCACTTT. This encodes CASSRTHLTLSSYNSPLHF. The V and J genes are TRBV7-9 and TRBJ1-6, with D unclear. Trimming removed 5 bases at V and 0 bases at J, with 20 bases between. Germline-derived CDR1 and CDR2 are SEHNR and FQNEAQ (reference sequence). The length of the CDR3 is 19 residues.

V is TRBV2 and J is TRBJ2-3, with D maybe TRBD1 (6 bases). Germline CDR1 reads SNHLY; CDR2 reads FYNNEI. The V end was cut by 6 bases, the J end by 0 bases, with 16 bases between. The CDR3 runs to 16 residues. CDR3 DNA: TGTGCCAGCAGACCAACCCAGGGGCTAAGCACAGATACGCAGTATTTT. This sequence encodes CASRPTQGLSTDTQYF.

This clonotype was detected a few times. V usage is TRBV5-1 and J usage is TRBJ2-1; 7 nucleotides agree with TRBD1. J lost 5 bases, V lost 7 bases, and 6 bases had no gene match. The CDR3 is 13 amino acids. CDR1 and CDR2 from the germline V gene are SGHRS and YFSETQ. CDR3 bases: TGCGCCAGCGGCGATACAGGGGACAATGAGCAGTTCTTC. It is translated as CASGDTGDNEQFF.

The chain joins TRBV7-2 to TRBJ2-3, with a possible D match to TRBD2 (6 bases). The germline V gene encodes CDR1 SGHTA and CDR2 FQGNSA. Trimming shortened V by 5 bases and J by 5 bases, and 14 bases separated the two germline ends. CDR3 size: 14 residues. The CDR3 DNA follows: TGTGCCAGCAGCCCGGGGACTTTGGGAGATACGCAGTATTTT. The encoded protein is CASSPGTLGDTQYF.

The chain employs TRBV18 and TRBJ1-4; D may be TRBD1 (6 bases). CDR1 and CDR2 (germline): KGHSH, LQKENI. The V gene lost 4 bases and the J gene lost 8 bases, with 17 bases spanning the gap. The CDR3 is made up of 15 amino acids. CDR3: CASSLPGALTEKLFF. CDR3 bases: TGTGCCAGCTCACTCCCAGGGGCCTTAACGGAAAAACTGTTTTTT.

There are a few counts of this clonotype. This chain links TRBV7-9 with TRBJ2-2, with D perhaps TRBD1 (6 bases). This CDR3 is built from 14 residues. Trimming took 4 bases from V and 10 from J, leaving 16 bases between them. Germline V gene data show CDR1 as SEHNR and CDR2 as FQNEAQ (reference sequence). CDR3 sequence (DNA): TGTGCCAGCAGCTCCCGACAGGCTCGAGTGGAGCTGTTTTTT. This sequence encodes CASSSRQARVELFF.

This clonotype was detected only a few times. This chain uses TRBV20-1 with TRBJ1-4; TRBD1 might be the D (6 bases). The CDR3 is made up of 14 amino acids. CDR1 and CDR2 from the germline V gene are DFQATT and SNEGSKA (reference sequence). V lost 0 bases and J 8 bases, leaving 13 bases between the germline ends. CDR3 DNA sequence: TGCAGTGCTAGAGATGGGCAGGGGCGGGAAAAACTGTTTTTT. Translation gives CSARDGQGREKLFF.

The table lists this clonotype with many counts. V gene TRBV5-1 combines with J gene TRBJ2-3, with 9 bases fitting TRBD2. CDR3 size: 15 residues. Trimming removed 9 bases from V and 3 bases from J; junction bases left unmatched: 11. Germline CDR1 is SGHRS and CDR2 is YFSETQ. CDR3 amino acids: CATTILAGDTDTQYF. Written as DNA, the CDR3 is TGCGCCACCACGATATTAGCGGGGGATACAGATACGCAGTATTTT.

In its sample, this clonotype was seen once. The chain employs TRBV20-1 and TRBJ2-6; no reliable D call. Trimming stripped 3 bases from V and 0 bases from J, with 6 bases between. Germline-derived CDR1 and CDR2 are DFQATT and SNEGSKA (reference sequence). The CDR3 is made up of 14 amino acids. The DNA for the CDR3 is TGCAGTGCTAGCTTACACTCTGGGGCCAACGTCCTGACTTTC. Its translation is CSASLHSGANVLTF.